The 27 T cell receptor beta chains in this list originate from one sample, sequenced in a study of T-cell reconstitution after alpha-beta-depleted transplantation in children. Unique molecular identifiers featured in how the TCRbeta library was prepared. One entry per CDR3 protein, called by TCRdb with MiXCR from the PCR reads. The sample has about 690,000 distinct CDR3 sequences; roughly 17% are singletons. This specimen was PBMCs from the stem cell graft donor, taken from the stem cell graft. The source of these receptors is a human donor who donated a stem cell graft to a child with acute myeloid leukemia.

On this clonotype: This may come from a read error, since a much larger clone is one base off. This sequence joins TRBV6-1 and TRBJ2-7, with 7 bases matching TRBD1. The CDR3 has 14 residues. In germline, CDR1 is MNHNS, CDR2 SASEGT. The CDR3 sequence: CASSPGGPAYKQYF. Here the CDR3 DNA reads TGTGCCAGCAGTCCAGGGGGACCCGCCTACAAGCAGTACTTC.

In this sample, this clonotype turned up many times. For the CDR3, the DNA is TGCAGTGCTAGCCCTACGGCGGGGTTAAAAAACATTCAGTACTTC. Translation: CSASPTAGLKNIQYF. The chain carries TRBV20-1 and TRBJ2-4, with D possibly TRBD2 on 6 matching bases. This CDR3 is built from 15 residues. Germline-derived CDR1 and CDR2 are DFQATT and SNEGSKA (reference sequence). Trimming removed 3 bases from V and 4 bases from J, with 16 bases in between.

This clonotype was observed at least ten times. An end of the junction differs from the germline gene, which may be a read error. This sequence joins TRBV5-1 and TRBJ2-1; possibly TRBD1 for D (6 bases). Germline V gene lookup returns CDR1 SGHRS and CDR2 YFSETQ. The CDR3 sequence is 12 residues long. CDR3 sequence reads: CASSLQGNEQFF. CDR3 in DNA: TGTGCCAGCAGTTTACAGGGAAATGAGCAGTTCTTC.

This clonotype was observed many times. V usage is TRBV20-1 and J usage is TRBJ1-5; D not certain. There are 12 residues in the CDR3. V gave up 3 bases and J gave up 6 bases, with 9 bases separating them. Germline V gene lookup returns CDR1 DFQATT and CDR2 SNEGSKA (reference sequence). This chain's CDR3 is CSARKGSQPQHF. In DNA form, the CDR3 reads TGCAGTGCTAGGAAAGGGAGTCAGCCCCAGCATTTT.

This clonotype has more than one count but fewer than ten. This rearrangement joins TRBV6-2 or TRBV6-3 to TRBJ2-7, with no clear D. CDR3 size: 14 residues. The germline V gene encodes CDR1 MNHEY and CDR2 SVGEGT. V lost 0 bases and J 9 bases, leaving 15 bases between the germline ends. CDR3 nucleotide sequence: TGTGCCAGCAGTTACTCGAGCCCCCTACGAGCGCAGTACTTC. It is translated as CASSYSSPLRAQYF.

This clonotype was picked up many times. This chain uses TRBV4-1 with TRBJ2-7; TRBD2 might be the D (5 bases). Per the germline V gene, CDR1 is MGHRA and CDR2 is YSYEKL. With 0 bases removed from V and 4 bases from J, the gap between germline ends came to 7 bases. The CDR3 is made up of 13 amino acids. DNA for the CDR3: TGCGCCAGCAGCCAAGAAAGAGGGTACGAGCAGTACTTC. Amino acid sequence: CASSQERGYEQYF.

This clonotype was seen a few times. The chain has TRBV7-2 and TRBJ2-2, with 7 positions matching TRBD2. V shed 4 bases and J 3 bases; nucleotides not matched to a gene: 5. The germline V gene has CDR1 SGHTA and CDR2 FQGNSA. The CDR3 runs 15 residues. For the CDR3, the DNA is TGTGCCAGCAGCTGGACTAGAGGCGACACCGGGGAGCTGTTTTTT. Translating it yields CASSWTRGDTGELFF.

The rearrangement links TRBV25-1 to TRBJ2-1; 8 nucleotides line up with TRBD1. The V and J ends lost 6 bases and 5 bases, in that order; junction bases with no gene match: 12. This CDR3 has 16 amino acids. Germline-derived CDR1 and CDR2 are MGHDK and SYGVNS. CDR3 residues: CASRPTGQGIDNEQFF. The CDR3, as DNA: TGTGCCAGCAGACCTACCGGACAGGGCATCGACAATGAGCAGTTCTTC.

The V gene is TRBV7-8, the J gene TRBJ1-4; D might be TRBD1 (6 bases). The CDR3 runs to 17 residues. Trimming took 1 base from V and 1 from J, leaving 13 bases between them. Germline CDR1 and CDR2: SGHVS and FQNEAQ. CDR3 sequence: CASSLVAVQGTNEKLFF. The CDR3 DNA follows: TGTGCCAGCAGCTTAGTAGCAGTACAGGGAACTAATGAAAAACTGTTTTTT.

This clonotype was found many times. The CDR3: CASSPGQGNTHEQYF. The CDR3, as DNA: TGTGCCAGCAGCCCGGGACAGGGAAATACCCACGAGCAGTACTTC. The rearrangement uses TRBV5-6 and TRBJ2-7; 9 bases map to TRBD1. The germline gives CDR1 SGHDT, CDR2 YYEEEE. Trimming removed 4 bases from V and 5 bases from J; junction bases left unmatched: 10. The CDR3 contains 15 residues.

This clonotype showed up just a few times. The CDR3 bases are TGTGCCAGCAGCCCTACACTGCCGGGACATAGTTATGAGCAGTTCTTC. This sequence encodes CASSPTLPGHSYEQFF. The gene calls are TRBV7-2 and TRBJ2-1; D is possibly TRBD1 (6 bases). The CDR3 consists of 16 residues. Trimming took off 5 bases at V and 8 bases at J, with 22 bases between the two ends. CDR1 and CDR2 (germline): SGHTA, FQGNSA.

This clonotype was observed many times. This chain uses TRBV29-1 with TRBJ1-2; 9 nucleotides line up with TRBD1. Germline trimming cut 0 bases from V and 8 bases from J; bases unmatched to any gene: 7. The CDR3 is made up of 14 amino acids. Germline V gives CDR1 SQVTM, CDR2 ANQGSEA. The CDR3 region has the DNA TGCAGCGTTGAAGATCCGACAGGGGGTATAGGCTACACCTTC. This sequence encodes CSVEDPTGGIGYTF.

On this clonotype: One end of the junction varies from germline; a read error may be responsible. This chain links TRBV7-9 with TRBJ1-1, with D possibly being TRBD1 (6 bases). CDR3 length equals 15 residues. CDR1 SEHNR and CDR2 FQNEAQ come from the germline V gene (reference sequence). This chain's CDR3 is CSSSSLGGGNTEAFF. CDR3 sequence (DNA): TGTTCCAGCAGCTCATTAGGGGGGGGGAACACTGAAGCTTTCTTT.

This clonotype was seen more than once but under ten times. The chain recombines TRBV12-3 or TRBV12-4 with TRBJ1-5, with TRBD1 matching over 9 bases. The CDR3 has 15 amino acids. V shed 7 bases, J shed 5 bases, and the junction held 9 bases outside the gene matches. The CDR3 DNA reads TGTGCCAGCACCTGGGGGACAGGGACCCATCAGCCCCAGCATTTT. Translation: CASTWGTGTHQPQHF.

This clonotype was observed many times. The rearrangement uses TRBV20-1 and TRBJ1-4; tentatively, D is TRBD1 (5 bases). V dropped 0 bases and J dropped 6 bases, with 20 bases sitting between them. The CDR3 length is 17 residues. Germline loops: CDR1 DFQATT, CDR2 SNEGSKA (reference sequence). This chain's CDR3 is CSARDGAGRDVYEKLFF. CDR3 DNA: TGCAGTGCTAGAGATGGGGCAGGGCGAGACGTATATGAAAAACTGTTTTTT.

The V and J genes are TRBV29-1 and TRBJ1-5, with D perhaps TRBD1 (5 bases). The CDR3 contains 12 residues. Germline assignment: CDR1 SQVTM and CDR2 ANQGSEA. Deletions cut 4 bases from V and 6 bases from J, with 10 bases between. CDR3 amino acids: CSVGGEGQPQHF. CDR3 nucleotide sequence: TGCAGCGTTGGGGGGGAGGGTCAGCCCCAGCATTTT.

This clonotype was seen just once. The genes are TRBV27 and TRBJ2-3; tentatively, D is TRBD1 (6 bases). The CDR3 totals 15 residues. Germline V gene lookup returns CDR1 MNHEY and CDR2 SMNVEV (reference sequence). V gave up 5 bases and J gave up 2 bases, with 14 bases separating them. For the CDR3, the DNA is TGTGCCAGCAGTCCGGGGACACGATCCACAGATACGCAGTATTTT. This encodes CASSPGTRSTDTQYF.

This clonotype appeared a few times. This chain connects TRBV11-2 to TRBJ2-6; D gene unclear. CDR3 length equals 18 residues. V lost 5 bases to trimming and J lost 0 bases, with 17 bases between them. Per germline, CDR1 SGHAT and CDR2 FQNNGV. The CDR3 region is CASSPVLLTVSGANVLTF. In nucleotides, the CDR3 is TGTGCCAGCAGCCCTGTTCTGCTCACCGTCTCTGGGGCCAACGTCCTGACTTTC.

J is TRBJ1-6 and V is TRBV20-1; no firm D call. Germline V CDR1 and CDR2: DFQATT, SNEGSKA (reference sequence). V shed 2 bases and J shed 4 bases, with 12 bases lying between them. There are 15 residues in the CDR3. The chain's CDR3 is CSARRQSYYNSPLHF. The CDR3, as DNA: TGCAGTGCTAGAAGACAATCCTATTATAATTCACCCCTCCACTTT.

There are many counts of this clonotype. V is TRBV20-1 and J is TRBJ2-7, with 8 bases matching TRBD2. The junction had 9 bases not matched to a gene; V was cut back by 5 bases and J by 3 bases. CDR3 length equals 14 residues. Germline CDR1 is DFQATT and CDR2 is SNEGSKA (reference sequence). The CDR3 here is CSAGMVAGIYEQYV. The DNA of the CDR3 is TGCAGTGCTGGAATGGTAGCGGGGATCTACGAGCAGTACGTC.

Ten or more counts support this clonotype. J is TRBJ2-3 and V is TRBV20-1, with D possibly matching TRBD2 (5 bases). From germline, CDR1 is DFQATT and CDR2 SNEGSKA (reference sequence). This CDR3 contains 15 residues. The ends were cut back, 0 bases at V and 0 bases at J, with 10 bases in the middle. CDR3 in amino acids: CSARDGLPSTDTQYF. DNA for the CDR3: TGCAGTGCTAGAGATGGACTGCCTAGCACAGATACGCAGTATTTT.

This clonotype has ten or more counts. The chain has TRBV6-5 and TRBJ2-1, with 9 nucleotides matching TRBD2. Per germline, CDR1 MNHEY and CDR2 SVGAGI. Losses at the gene ends were 6 bases for V and 5 bases for J; bases not matched to a gene: 5. CDR3 length: 14 residues. In DNA form, the CDR3 reads TGTGCCAGCAGGGCGGGGGGGGCCCACAATGAGCAGTTCTTC. Its protein is CASRAGGAHNEQFF.

This clonotype was counted many times. The chain has TRBV20-1 and TRBJ2-7, with TRBD1 identical over 7 bases. There are 15 residues in the CDR3. CDR1 DFQATT and CDR2 SNEGSKA come from the germline V gene (reference sequence). After removal of 3 bases from V and 2 bases from J, the junction contained 10 bases not matched to a gene. CDR3 DNA sequence: TGCAGTGCTAGGAATCGGACAGGCGAGACCTACGAGCAGTACTTC. Amino acid sequence: CSARNRTGETYEQYF.

This clonotype was counted ten times or more. This chain connects TRBV29-1 to TRBJ1-1; D is uncertain. V dropped 6 bases and J dropped 3 bases, with 11 bases sitting between them. Germline loops: CDR1 SQVTM, CDR2 ANQGSEA. CDR3 length: 12 amino acids. CDR3 in amino acids: CSVANGYTEAFF. CDR3 bases: TGCAGCGTCGCGAACGGGTACACTGAAGCTTTCTTT.

This clonotype was picked up a small number of times. The chain joins TRBV24-1 to TRBJ2-3; D ambiguous. Germline CDR1 is KGHDR and CDR2 is SFDVKD. The CDR3 runs 15 residues. Between the trimmed V and J ends, which lost 3 bases and 0 bases, there was a span of 9 bases. The CDR3 reads CATSDSSKSTDTQYF. As DNA, the CDR3 is TGTGCCACCAGTGATAGCAGCAAGAGCACAGATACGCAGTATTTT.

This clonotype was counted only a few times. This rearrangement joins TRBV20-1 to TRBJ1-6, with D unclear. The length of the CDR3 is 14 residues. V gave up 2 bases and J gave up 9 bases, with 14 bases separating them. Germline CDR1 and CDR2: DFQATT and SNEGSKA (reference sequence). CDR3 in DNA: TGCAGTGCTAGACTCCGGGGAGTTGGTTCACCCCTCCACTTT. Amino acid sequence: CSARLRGVGSPLHF.

V usage is TRBV5-1 and J usage is TRBJ1-4; D not certain. The V and J ends lost 4 bases and 10 bases respectively, with 14 bases between them. Per germline, CDR1 SGHRS and CDR2 YFSETQ. This CDR3 spans 13 amino acids. The CDR3 DNA follows: TGCGCCAGCAGCCCGGAAGGAGGGCCAAAACTGTTTTTT. It translates to CASSPEGGPKLFF.